One sample yielded the 23 T cell receptor beta chains listed below, sequenced in a study of vaccination and CD4 T cells after COVID-19. Treatment indicated: approximately 9-day PBMC culture with coronavirus spike peptide pools or control peptides (ViraFEST assay). CD4+ T cells that had been cultured provided DNA sequenced with the Oncomine TCR Beta short-read assay. TCRdb called the PCR reads again in MiXCR, with one record for every CDR3 protein. The sample records 6,500 to 8,500 distinct CDR3 sequences, around 60% being singletons. Their antigens remain unidentified. The specimen was CD4+ T cells from blood, cultured in vitro. Source of these receptors: a human donor who had recovered from COVID-19.

The rearrangement links TRBV20-1 to TRBJ1-5; tentatively, D is TRBD1 (5 bases). Germline loops: CDR1 DFQATT, CDR2 SNEGSKA (reference sequence). This CDR3 contains 13 residues. V gave up 3 bases and J gave up 1 base, with 7 bases separating them. The CDR3 protein is CSASRDSNQPQHF. The CDR3 bases are TGCAGTGCTAGCCGGGACAGCAATCAGCCCCAGCATTTT.

V gene TRBV4-1 combines with J gene TRBJ1-2; tentatively, D is TRBD1 (6 bases). The CDR3 has 13 residues. Germline V gives CDR1 MGHRA, CDR2 YSYEKL. V lost 0 bases, J lost 4 bases, and 6 bases lay in between. The CDR3 region is CASSQDRGYGYTF. The CDR3 region has the DNA TGCGCCAGCAGCCAAGACAGGGGCTATGGCTACACCTTC.

The chain employs TRBV5-8 and TRBJ1-6; TRBD1 aligns across 7 bases. Germline trimming cut 4 bases from V and 11 bases from J; bases unmatched to any gene: 18. CDR1 SGHTS and CDR2 YDEGEE come from the germline V gene. The CDR3 consists of 17 residues. The DNA for the CDR3 is TGTGCCAGCAGCCTTACCCGCGGGACAGCGGATAGTCCACCCCTCCACTTT. Translation: CASSLTRGTADSPPLHF.

CDR3 loop: CSVVPSAADTQYF. The CDR3 DNA reads TGCAGCGTTGTTCCTAGCGCTGCAGATACGCAGTATTTT. The chain uses TRBV29-1 and TRBJ2-3; D possibly corresponds to TRBD2 (6 bases). Germline CDR1 SQVTM, CDR2 ANQGSEA. Deletions cut 4 bases from V and 4 bases from J, with 12 bases between. This CDR3 spans 13 amino acids.

The CDR3, as DNA: TGCGCCAGCAGAACCGGGCAGGGGAAGGTGGATGAGCAGTTCTTC. Its protein is CASRTGQGKVDEQFF. The chain couples TRBV5-1 to TRBJ2-1; D possibly corresponds to TRBD1 (6 bases). The V gene's germline CDR1 is SGHRS and CDR2 YFSETQ. V was cut by 5 bases and J by 8 bases, with 20 bases left in between. The CDR3 length is 15 residues.

This clonotype has a single count. Here the CDR3 reads CASSASYQSGGRTEAFF. In DNA, the CDR3 is TGTGCCAGCAGTGCTTCATATCAGTCGGGAGGGCGCACTGAAGCTTTCTTT. The rearrangement uses TRBV6-1 and TRBJ1-1; no reliable D call. V was trimmed by 4 bases and J by 4 bases, leaving 22 bases between them. This CDR3 has 17 residues. Germline values: CDR1 MNHNS, CDR2 SASEGT.

CDR3 bases: TGTGCCAGCAGTCCTGATTCCTATGGCTACACCTTC. This sequence encodes CASSPDSYGYTF. The chain employs TRBV12-3 or TRBV12-4 and TRBJ1-2; unclear D gene. V dropped 5 bases and J dropped 4 bases, with 8 bases sitting between them. The CDR3 sequence is 12 residues long.

The genes are TRBV24-1 and TRBJ2-3, with D possibly TRBD2 on 6 matching bases. Germline assignment: CDR1 KGHDR and CDR2 SFDVKD. V lost 4 bases and J lost 1, with 17 bases in between. This CDR3 has 17 residues. The CDR3 bases are TGTGCCACCAGTGACAACATGGGGGAGGCAGGCACAGATACGCAGTATTTT. It codes for CATSDNMGEAGTDTQYF.

The chain combines TRBV7-6 with TRBJ2-3, with 8 bases that match TRBD1. Germline loops: CDR1 SGHVS, CDR2 FNYEAQ. V lost 5 bases to trimming and J lost 6 bases; unmatched junction nucleotides: 10. The CDR3 is 15 amino acids. The CDR3 loop is CASSRGTGGWDTQYF. CDR3 nucleotide sequence: TGTGCCAGCAGCCGCGGGACAGGCGGCTGGGATACGCAGTATTTT.

This clonotype was observed once. The chain carries TRBV27 and TRBJ2-4, with 12 nucleotides matching TRBD2. The CDR3 contains 16 residues. Germline V lookup: CDR1 MNHEY, CDR2 SMNVEV (reference sequence). V lost 4 bases, J lost 2 bases, and 3 bases stayed unmatched. CDR3 nucleotide sequence: TGTGCCAGCAGTTCAACTAGCGGGGGGACCAAAAACATTCAGTACTTC. Translated: CASSSTSGGTKNIQYF.

This chain uses TRBV2 with TRBJ2-7; D call uncertain. Germline CDR1 and CDR2: SNHLY and FYNNEI. The CDR3 runs to 12 residues. V lost 6 bases and J lost 0, with 6 bases in between. CDR3 residues: CASRATSYEQYF. CDR3 bases: TGTGCCAGCAGGGCAACCTCCTACGAGCAGTACTTC.

The CDR3 coding sequence is TGCAGTGCTAGCTGGCAGAGCTCCTATAATTCACCCCTCCACTTT. Amino acids: CSASWQSSYNSPLHF. The chain links TRBV20-1 to TRBJ1-6; D is undetermined. CDR3 length equals 15 residues. Trimming pared 3 bases from V and 0 bases from J, leaving 9 bases between. The germline V gene encodes CDR1 DFQATT and CDR2 SNEGSKA (reference sequence).

V and J are TRBV19 and TRBJ1-1; weak D call: TRBD1 (6 bases). The CDR3 extends over 14 amino acids. The V end lost 8 bases, the J end lost 1 base, and 14 bases lay between the germline ends. Germline V lookup: CDR1 LNHDA, CDR2 SQIVND (reference sequence). The chain's CDR3 is CASSWTDWNTEAFF. The CDR3 DNA reads TGTGCCAGTTCCTGGACAGACTGGAACACTGAAGCTTTCTTT.

The CDR3 DNA reads as TGTGCCAGCAGCGCCTACCTTCCCTCGTGGAACGAGCAGTACTTC. The encoded protein is CASSAYLPSWNEQYF. The chain uses TRBV7-9 and TRBJ2-7; D is ambiguous. The CDR3 is made up of 15 amino acids. Trimming shortened V by 5 bases and J by 5 bases, and 19 bases separated the two germline ends. Looked up from germline, CDR1 is SEHNR and CDR2 is FQNEAQ (reference sequence).

The J gene is TRBJ1-2, the V gene TRBV6-4; tentatively, D is TRBD1 (5 bases). The V end was cut by 0 bases, the J end by 8 bases, with 13 bases between. This CDR3 comprises 14 residues. The germline V gene has CDR1 MRHNA and CDR2 SNTAGT. As DNA, the CDR3 is TGTGCCAGCAGTGACTCTCGGGGGACGAGAGGCTACACCTTC. This gives the protein CASSDSRGTRGYTF.

This rearrangement joins TRBV29-1 to TRBJ2-7; D call uncertain. Germline V CDR1 and CDR2: SQVTM, ANQGSEA. This CDR3 region has 13 residues. V was pared by 7 bases and J by 1 base, with 14 bases between. The CDR3 region has the DNA TGCAGCGCCGCAGAGAAGCCGTCCTACGAGCAGTACTTC. Its protein is CSAAEKPSYEQYF.

V usage is TRBV5-1 and J usage is TRBJ2-1; 8 bases align to TRBD1. This CDR3 comprises 15 residues. Trimming removed 1 base from V and 6 bases from J; junction bases left unmatched: 6. From germline, CDR1 is SGHRS and CDR2 YFSETQ. The CDR3 loop is CASSLPRGHGNEQFF. The CDR3 DNA reads TGCGCCAGCAGCTTGCCCAGGGGGCACGGCAATGAGCAGTTCTTC.

This clonotype was seen more than once but under ten times. The V and J genes are TRBV28 and TRBJ1-6; D is undetermined. CDR3 size: 12 residues. Trimming left V 4 bases short and J 13 bases short, with 11 bases between. Germline values: CDR1 MDHEN, CDR2 SYDVKM. CDR3 sequence (DNA): TGTGCCAGCAGTTCCCCCGTAACGCCCCTCCACTTT. Its translation is CASSSPVTPLHF.

In this sample, this clonotype turned up a few times. This CDR3 is CASQPGQSTNQGELFF. Here the CDR3 DNA reads TGTGCCAGCCAACCGGGACAGTCGACGAACCAAGGGGAGCTGTTTTTT. V gene TRBV7-2 combines with J gene TRBJ2-2; 7 bases agree with TRBD1. From germline, CDR1 is SGHTA and CDR2 FQGNSA. CDR3 length equals 16 residues. Trimming took 8 bases from V and 8 from J; bases not matched to a gene: 17.

The chain uses TRBV10-1 and TRBJ2-3; 9 nucleotides agree with TRBD2. V dropped 7 bases and J dropped 2; count of bases not matched to a gene: 4. Germline assignment: CDR1 WNHNN and CDR2 SYGVQD (reference sequence). CDR3 length: 14 residues. CDR3 region: CASNGGGATDTQYF. CDR3 sequence (DNA): TGCGCCAGCAATGGCGGGGGGGCCACAGATACGCAGTATTTT.

V is TRBV30 and J is TRBJ2-5, with 8 bases that match TRBD2. CDR1 and CDR2 (germline): GTSNPN, SVGIG (reference sequence). Unmatched junction bases numbered 8, after V lost 0 bases and J lost 5 bases. The length of the CDR3 is 15 residues. Written as DNA, the CDR3 is TGTGCCTGGAGTGTGGTTACTAGCGGTAGGGAGACCCAGTACTTC. Residues: CAWSVVTSGRETQYF.

The chain is built from TRBV11-3 and TRBJ2-7; D might be TRBD2 (6 bases). Deletions cut 3 bases from V and 5 bases from J, with 14 bases between. CDR1 and CDR2 (germline): SGHNT, YENEEA. The CDR3 covers 14 residues. The CDR3 DNA is TGTGCCAGCAGCTTCTTTGCGGGGTTGAACGAGCAGTACTTC. Encoded protein: CASSFFAGLNEQYF.

This chain uses TRBV14 with TRBJ2-3; TRBD2 might be the D (6 bases). Trimming left V 0 bases short and J 6 bases short, with 13 bases between. The CDR3 is 15 amino acids. Germline values: CDR1 SGHDN, CDR2 FVKESK. CDR3 bases: TGTGCCAGCAGCCAAGAACGGGGGAGTGAGGATACGCAGTATTTT. It is translated as CASSQERGSEDTQYF.